This T cell receptor (beta chain) was sequenced in a study of blood T cell repertoires in COVID-19. The V end lost 0 bases, the J end lost 16 bases, and 10 bases lay between the germline ends. The CDR3 is 12 amino acids. Germline V gives CDR1 LGHDT, CDR2 YNNKEL (reference sequence). How the authors handled the data: Amplifying reference gene primers gave estimates of nucleated cell counts. Assay: immunoSEQ multiplex PCR; the TCRdb copy retains only in-frame clones and omits some. That table is the source of V, J and clone size, and D and trimming were worked out from the DNA. The data contain 200,000 to 250,000 clones, 80% to 90% of them singletons.

What was sequenced was peripheral blood. This TCR came from a middle-aged man with acute or convalescent COVID-19. The rearrangement links TRBV3-1 (or the pseudogene TRBV3-2) to TRBJ1-6, with D uncertain. Here the CDR3 reads CASSQDRVVLHF. The CDR3 bases are TGTGCCAGCAGCCAAGATCGGGTAGTGCTCCACTTT.